This entry lists 15 T cell receptor beta chains sequenced from one sample in a study of patients and donors after allogeneic stem cell transplantation. From the RT-PCR reads, TCRdb called clonotypes with MiXCR, one entry per CDR3 protein. The repertoire consists of 200,000 to 250,000 distinct CDR3 sequences, with around 14% occurring once and the leading ten covering approximately 10%. The material sequenced was blood, either unsorted or a sorted T cell fraction (not recorded which). All receptors derive from a human donor who was either an allogeneic HSCT recipient or a stem cell or donor lymphocyte infusion donor (not recorded which). It is not recorded whose cells these are; they may come from a transplant donor.

This clonotype was counted many times. CDR3 sequence: CASSGTGGTYEQYF. CDR3 bases: TGTGCCAGCAGCGGGACAGGGGGAACCTACGAGCAGTACTTC. The J gene is TRBJ2-7, the V gene TRBV6-1, with 11 bases identical to TRBD1. The germline V gene encodes CDR1 MNHNS and CDR2 SASEGT. V gave up 6 bases and J gave up 2 bases; unmatched junction bases: 3. This CDR3 has 14 amino acids.

This clonotype was detected a few times. The CDR3 here is CASSQAGTGAETQYF. The CDR3 DNA follows: TGTGCCAGCAGCCAAGCCGGGACAGGGGCAGAGACCCAGTACTTC. The chain uses TRBV4-2 and TRBJ2-5, with 10 bases aligning to TRBD1. Trimming removed 1 base from V and 4 bases from J; junction bases left unmatched: 3. Per the germline V gene, CDR1 is LGHNA and CDR2 is YNFKEQ. The CDR3 consists of 15 residues.

This clonotype has at least ten counts. The chain couples TRBV29-1 to TRBJ2-3, with D possibly TRBD2 on 5 matching bases. Germline CDR1 and CDR2: SQVTM and ANQGSEA. The V end lost 3 bases, the J end lost 5 bases, and 9 bases lay between the germline ends. The CDR3 runs 12 residues. CDR3 residues: CSVEIAGDTQYF. The CDR3 coding sequence is TGCAGCGTTGAGATCGCGGGAGATACGCAGTATTTT.

The chain is built from TRBV6-2 or TRBV6-3 and TRBJ2-1; 9 bases match TRBD2. With 2 bases clipped from V and 9 bases from J, the junction kept 23 bases outside the gene matches. The CDR3 extends over 20 amino acids. The germline CDR1 and CDR2 sequences are MNHEY and SVGEGT. The CDR3 nucleotides are TGTGCCAGCAGTTACCGTACTGCCTCAGGAGGTAGCGGGGGACAGAGTGAGCAGTTCTTC. It specifies CASSYRTASGGSGGQSEQFF.

A word on this clonotype: A much larger clone lies one base from this, so it may be a read error. This chain connects TRBV15 to TRBJ2-5; D possibly corresponds to TRBD2 (6 bases). There are 16 residues in the CDR3. The germline V gene encodes CDR1 LNHNV and CDR2 YYDKDF (reference sequence). CDR3 residues: CATSRVSGLGRETPYF. CDR3 sequence (DNA): TGTGCCACCAGCAGAGTGTCCGGCCTAGGCCGGGAGACCCCGTACTTC. The whole variable domain, remainder taken from reference TRBV15 and TRBJ2-5, is DAMVIQNPRYQVTQFGKPVTLSCSQTLNHNVMYWYQQKSSQAPKLLFHYYDKDFNNEADTPDNFQSRRPNTSFCFLDIRSPGLGDTAMYLCATSRVSGLGRETPYFGPGTRLLVL.

This clonotype was detected once. The chain links TRBV6-5 to TRBJ1-3, with D possibly TRBD1 on 5 matching bases. Trimming took off 0 bases at V and 2 bases at J, with 17 bases between the two ends. Germline V lookup: CDR1 MNHEY, CDR2 SVGAGI. The CDR3 sequence is 18 residues long. Here the CDR3 reads CASSYSTANPGTGNTIYF. The CDR3 bases are TGTGCCAGCAGTTACTCGACAGCTAACCCAGGCACTGGAAACACCATATATTTT.

This clonotype was recorded a few times. The V and J genes are TRBV5-1 and TRBJ2-7; the match to TRBD1 covers 9 bases. Looked up from germline, CDR1 is SGHRS and CDR2 is YFSETQ. With 2 bases clipped from V and 0 bases from J, the junction kept 6 bases outside the gene matches. The CDR3 is 16 residues long. The CDR3 bases are TGCGCCAGCAGCTTAGGGACAGGGACCAGCTCCTACGAGCAGTACTTC. It encodes CASSLGTGTSSYEQYF.

The table lists this clonotype with many counts. This chain connects TRBV7-2 to TRBJ2-5; TRBD1 matches at 9 bases. Germline V gene data show CDR1 as SGHTA and CDR2 as FQGNSA. With 5 bases clipped from V and 5 bases from J, the junction kept 6 bases outside the gene matches. This CDR3 contains 14 residues. Written as DNA, the CDR3 is TGTGCCAGCAGCCGACAGGGGGGCGGGGAGACCCAGTACTTC. Its translation: CASSRQGGGETQYF.

This chain connects TRBV5-1 to TRBJ1-2; 8 positions agree with TRBD1. Germline CDR1 reads SGHRS; CDR2 reads YFSETQ. The V and J ends lost 2 bases and 2 bases, in that order; junction bases with no gene match: 8. This CDR3 comprises 16 residues. CDR3 in DNA: TGCGCCAGCAGCTTAGGAGGGGGACAGGTAAACTATGGCTACACCTTC. This codes for CASSLGGGQVNYGYTF. Looking up the rest from reference TRBV5-1 and TRBJ1-2 gives the full variable domain: KAGVTQTPRYLIKTRGQQVTLSCSPISGHRSVSWYQQTPGQGLQFLFEYFSETQRNKGNFPGRFSGRQFSNSRSEMNVSTLELGDSALYLCASSLGGGQVNYGYTFGSGTRLTVV.

In its sample, this clonotype was seen a few times. The V call is TRBV2, the J call TRBJ1-1; no reliable D call. This CDR3 is built from 12 residues. V was cut by 4 bases and J by 10 bases, with 13 bases left in between. In germline, CDR1 is SNHLY, CDR2 FYNNEI. Here the CDR3 reads CASSVEWWGAFF. The DNA of the CDR3 is TGTGCCAGCAGTGTAGAGTGGTGGGGAGCTTTCTTT.

In its sample, this clonotype was seen a few times. This chain joins TRBV6-6 and TRBJ2-1; unclear D gene. The CDR3 totals 12 residues. The germline gives CDR1 MNHNY, CDR2 SVGAGI (reference sequence). Deletions cut 4 bases from V and 12 bases from J, with 13 bases between. The CDR3 region is CASSSRSARQFF. The CDR3, as DNA: TGTGCCAGCAGTTCCCGAAGCGCAAGGCAGTTCTTC.

The rearrangement links TRBV2 to TRBJ2-7; 8 nucleotides agree with TRBD1. Per germline, CDR1 SNHLY and CDR2 FYNNEI. The ends lost 3 bases at V and 3 bases at J; junction bases unmatched: 4. This CDR3 has 14 amino acids. CDR3 nucleotide sequence: TGTGCCAGCAGTGATAGGGACAGGATCTACGAGCAGTACTTC. Amino acid sequence: CASSDRDRIYEQYF.

The J gene is TRBJ1-2, the V gene TRBV5-6; 7 bases line up with TRBD1. The trim removed 2 bases at V and 4 bases at J, leaving 5 bases unmatched. Germline assignment: CDR1 SGHDT and CDR2 YYEEEE. The CDR3 is 14 amino acids. CDR3 residues: CASSFRDRLYGYTF. For the CDR3, the DNA is TGTGCCAGCAGCTTCCGGGACAGACTCTATGGCTACACCTTC.

There are many counts of this clonotype. This chain links TRBV5-6 with TRBJ2-5; 8 positions match TRBD2. CDR1 SGHDT and CDR2 YYEEEE come from the germline V gene. This CDR3 comprises 16 residues. V dropped 4 bases and J dropped 3; count of bases not matched to a gene: 11. The CDR3 sequence is CASSPRPGGGKETQYF. CDR3 nucleotide sequence: TGTGCCAGCAGCCCACGCCCTGGCGGGGGGAAAGAGACCCAGTACTTC. The whole variable domain, remainder taken from reference TRBV5-6 and TRBJ2-5, is DAGVTQSPTHLIKTRGQQVTLRCSPKSGHDTVSWYQQALGQGPQFIFQYYEEEERQRGNFPDRFSGHQFPNYSSELNVNALLLGDSALYLCASSPRPGGGKETQYFGPGTRLLVL.

This clonotype was detected a few times. The chain couples TRBV12-3 or TRBV12-4 to TRBJ1-1; 7 bases line up with TRBD1. This CDR3 region has 14 residues. The V segment lost 4 bases and the J segment 4 bases; nucleotides outside the gene matches: 6. CDR3 nucleotides: TGTGCCAGCAGTTCACAGGGGTCGATCACTGAAGCTTTCTTT. Its translation is CASSSQGSITEAFF.